These T cell receptor beta chains were read from a single sample in a study of sequential checkpoint blockade in melanoma. Sequencing used immunoSEQ multiplex PCR; TCRdb keeps in-frame clones, though not all of them. The sample records about 17,000 clones, about two thirds being singletons. The source was CD8+ T cells sorted from blood (inferred from file names), collected from a patient given nivolumab and ipilimumab in sequence. All receptors derive from a human donor with melanoma. Each CDR3 is given without its conserved first and last residue.

v_call: TRBV2
j_call: TRBJ2-1
cdr3_aa: ASSEWGGLRDNEQF

v_call: TRBV9
j_call: TRBJ2-2
cdr3_aa: ASSVGVTGSNTGELF

v_call: TRBV25-1
j_call: TRBJ2-1
cdr3_aa: ASSTGLAGNEQF

v_call: TRBV4-2
j_call: TRBJ2-1
cdr3_aa: ASSLAGGSYNEQF

v_call: TRBV9
j_call: TRBJ1-4
cdr3_aa: ASSIGTGGTINEKLF

v_call: TRBV9
j_call: TRBJ2-7
cdr3_aa: ASSVGGPSYEQY

v_call: TRBV7-2
j_call: TRBJ2-1
cdr3_aa: ASSSGERPNEQF

v_call: TRBV7-2
j_call: TRBJ2-7
cdr3_aa: ASSWDRGLYEQY

v_call: TRBV19
j_call: TRBJ1-1
cdr3_aa: ASSILGGTEAF

v_call: TRBV28
j_call: TRBJ1-5
cdr3_aa: ASSFYGVSNQPQH

v_call: TRBV6-6
j_call: TRBJ2-5
cdr3_aa: ASSYSSEQY

v_call: TRBV9
j_call: TRBJ2-2
cdr3_aa: ASSAGGTGKFAGELF

v_call: TRBV4-2
j_call: TRBJ2-1
cdr3_aa: ASSHSTIYNEQF

v_call: TRBV5-8
j_call: TRBJ1-2
cdr3_aa: ASSTPGQGVAGYGYT

v_call: TRBV11-3
j_call: TRBJ2-7
cdr3_aa: ASSCSTESLRAYEQY

v_call: TRBV7-9
j_call: TRBJ2-3
cdr3_aa: ASSLVTASGGTDTQY

v_call: TRBV6-6
j_call: TRBJ1-2
cdr3_aa: ASSYPQGAANYGYT

v_call: TRBV5-1
j_call: TRBJ1-3
cdr3_aa: ASSLWGRSGNTIY

v_call: TRBV9
j_call: TRBJ2-7
cdr3_aa: ASSESQDSSSYEQY

v_call: TRBV7-9
j_call: TRBJ2-3
cdr3_aa: AVPRLAGTTSTDTQY

v_call: TRBV6-5
j_call: TRBJ2-2
cdr3_aa: ASSQGAGELF

v_call: TRBV5-6
j_call: TRBJ1-1
cdr3_aa: ASSLTGTGEEKAF

v_call: TRBV13
j_call: TRBJ2-2
cdr3_aa: ASSPGTGGGNTGELF

v_call: TRBV7-3
j_call: TRBJ2-5
cdr3_aa: ASSMSGGEETQY

v_call: TRBV5-1
j_call: TRBJ1-2
cdr3_aa: ASSLEGEIYGYT

v_call: TRBV6-5
j_call: TRBJ2-1
cdr3_aa: ASSYIAGDYNEQF

v_call: TRBV5-6
j_call: .
cdr3_aa: ASSLAEPHYEQY